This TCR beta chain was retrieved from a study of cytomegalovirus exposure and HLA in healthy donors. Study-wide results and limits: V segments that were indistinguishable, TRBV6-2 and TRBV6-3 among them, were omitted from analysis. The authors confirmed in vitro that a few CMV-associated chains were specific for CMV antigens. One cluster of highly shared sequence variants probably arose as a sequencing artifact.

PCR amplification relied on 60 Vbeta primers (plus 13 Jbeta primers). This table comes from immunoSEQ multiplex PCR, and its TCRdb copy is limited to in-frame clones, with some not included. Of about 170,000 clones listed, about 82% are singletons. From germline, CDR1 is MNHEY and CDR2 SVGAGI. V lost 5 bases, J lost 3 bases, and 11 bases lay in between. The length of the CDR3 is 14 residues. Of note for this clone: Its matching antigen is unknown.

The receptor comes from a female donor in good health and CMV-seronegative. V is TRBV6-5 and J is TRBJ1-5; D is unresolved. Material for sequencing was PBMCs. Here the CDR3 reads CASSPFRANQPQHF. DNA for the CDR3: TGTGCCAGCAGTCCTTTTAGAGCCAATCAGCCCCAGCATTTT.